These 10 T cell receptor beta chains share one sample of origin, sequenced in a study of cytomegalovirus exposure and HLA in healthy donors. PCR involved 60 Vbeta and 13 Jbeta primers. TCRdb's copy holds only in-frame clones and misses some; the assay was immunoSEQ multiplex PCR. The profile shows about 130,000 clones, about 78% of them singletons. The sequencing sample was made of PBMCs. These receptors all stem from a female donor in good health and CMV-seronegative.

The V gene is TRBV29-1, the J gene TRBJ2-5; 9 nucleotides agree with TRBD2. From germline, CDR1 is SQVTM and CDR2 ANQGSEA. J gave up 3 bases and V 7 bases, and 3 bases lay outside the gene matches. This CDR3 has 12 amino acids. CDR3 in amino acids: CSGIAGEETQYF. As DNA, the CDR3 is TGCAGCGGAATAGCGGGAGAAGAGACCCAGTACTTC. Based on the CDR3 plus reference TRBV29-1 and TRBJ2-5, the full variable domain is SAVISQKPSRDICQRGTSLTIQCQVDSQVTMMFWYRQQPGQSLTLIATANQGSEATYESGFVIDKFPISRPNLTFSTLTVSNMSPEDSSIYLCSGIAGEETQYFGPGTRLLVL.

J is TRBJ2-2 and V is TRBV5-6; D not resolved. The CDR3 runs 12 residues. CDR1 and CDR2 (germline): SGHDT, YYEEEE. Trimming stripped 6 bases from V and 1 base from J, with 4 bases between. This CDR3 is CASTLNTGELFF. CDR3 sequence (DNA): TGTGCCAGCACCCTGAACACCGGGGAGCTGTTTTTT.

The V call is TRBV28, the J call TRBJ1-6; 10 bases are shared with TRBD1. Germline-derived CDR1 and CDR2 are MDHEN and SYDVKM. Trimming cost V 10 bases and J 7 bases; bases outside gene matches: 13. The CDR3 has 16 residues. CDR3 in DNA: TGTGCCACCCGACAGGGGGCGCGATACCGAAATTCACCCCTCCACTTT. Translated, it gives CATRQGARYRNSPLHF.

This chain's CDR3 is CASSLQDSLYGYTF. The CDR3 bases are TGTGCCAGCAGCTTACAAGACAGCCTCTATGGCTACACCTTC. The chain has TRBV7-9 and TRBJ1-2, with D maybe TRBD1 (5 bases). V was pared by 2 bases and J by 4 bases, with 11 bases between. Germline V gene lookup returns CDR1 SEHNR and CDR2 FQNEAQ (reference sequence). The CDR3 spans 14 residues.

The table lists this clone with a few counts. The CDR3 nucleotides are TGTGCCAGCTCCGGACTAGCGGATGCCTACGAGCAGTACTTC. It encodes CASSGLADAYEQYF. The chain employs TRBV6-6 and TRBJ2-7, with 10 bases matching TRBD2. V shed 8 bases and J 2 bases; nucleotides not matched to a gene: 6. Germline V gene sequence: CDR1 MNHNY, CDR2 SVGAGI (reference sequence). This CDR3 is 14 amino acids long.

The chain combines TRBV10-3 with TRBJ1-5; D is unclear. CDR1 is ENHRY, CDR2 SYGVKD, per germline. The CDR3 is 13 residues long. With 7 bases removed from V and 3 bases from J, the gap between germline ends came to 10 bases. CDR3 coding DNA: TGTGCCATCACCGGAGAACTCAATCAGCCCCAGCATTTT. It encodes CAITGELNQPQHF.

A single count supports this clone. The chain is built from TRBV6-6 and TRBJ1-4; no firm D call. This CDR3 has 14 residues. CDR1 MNHNY and CDR2 SVGAGI come from the germline V gene (reference sequence). The V gene lost 6 bases and the J gene lost 6 bases, with 14 bases spanning the gap. The CDR3 DNA reads TGTGCCAGCAGCAAAGAGGACGGGGATGAAAAACTGTTTTTT. It specifies CASSKEDGDEKLFF.

V gene TRBV27 combines with J gene TRBJ1-1; D uncertain. CDR3 length equals 13 residues. Germline V gene lookup returns CDR1 MNHEY and CDR2 SMNVEV (reference sequence). V lost 4 bases, J lost 2 bases, and 8 bases lay in between. CDR3 loop: CASSSVRNTEAFF. The CDR3 DNA reads as TGTGCCAGCAGTTCGGTGAGAAACACTGAAGCTTTCTTT.

As to this clone: This same CDR3 is encoded by further DNA sequences in the sample. The chain has TRBV6-5 and TRBJ2-3; TRBD2 aligns across 7 bases. This CDR3 spans 15 amino acids. After removal of 0 bases from V and 0 bases from J, the junction contained 0 bases not matched to a gene. Per the germline V gene, CDR1 is MNHEY and CDR2 is SVGAGI. CDR3 sequence (DNA): TGTGCCAGCAGTTACTCGGGGGGGAGCACAGATACGCAGTATTTT. It yields the protein CASSYSGGSTDTQYF.

V and J are TRBV7-9 and TRBJ2-1, with a tentative D call TRBD2 (5 bases). V was pared by 5 bases and J by 5 bases, with 22 bases between. The germline CDR1 and CDR2 sequences are SEHNR and FQNEAQ (reference sequence). The CDR3 covers 17 residues. Here the CDR3 reads CASSARVSFSVHNEQFF. As DNA, the CDR3 is TGTGCCAGCAGCGCGCGGGTGTCATTCAGCGTCCACAATGAGCAGTTCTTC. Full variable domain (missing parts from reference TRBV7-9 and TRBJ2-1): DTGVSQNPRHKITKRGQNVTFRCDPISEHNRLYWYRQTLGQGPEFLTYFQNEAQLEKSRLLSDRFSAERPKGSFSTLEIQRTEQGDSAMYLCASSARVSFSVHNEQFFGPGTRLTVL.